The 14 T cell receptor beta chains below were found in one sample sequenced in a study of T cells expressing NK-cell markers. For each CDR3 protein, TCRdb gives one entry from its re-call of the 5' RACE reads, without DNA. The sample totals 400,000 or so distinct CDR3 sequences; its top ten clones hold about 11%. Sequencing was done on a sample of blood T cells: a sorted CD56 or NKG2C T cell subset, CD4+ or CD8+ T cells, or bulk PBMC T cells (not recorded which). These receptors all come from a woman between 45 and 65 years old in good health.

V and J are TRBV4-1 and TRBJ1-5. Germline V gene lookup returns CDR1 MGHRA and CDR2 YSYEKL. CDR3 length equals 15 residues. CDR3 protein: CASSQDLGGSQPQHF.

The chain has TRBV6-1 and TRBJ2-4; TCRdb gives TRBD2 as the D gene, but with no DNA this cannot be confirmed. The CDR3 contains 20 residues. Germline lookup yields CDR1 MNHNS and CDR2 SASEGT. This CDR3 is CASSEKRFGTSPRRGNIQYF.

V usage is TRBV5-1 and J usage is TRBJ2-1; TCRdb designates TRBD2, a call that cannot be tested without DNA. The germline CDR1 and CDR2 sequences are SGHRS and YFSETQ. CDR3 length: 16 residues. CDR3: CASSLARLGAGNEQFF.

The chain is built from TRBV20-1 and TRBJ2-5; TCRdb returns TRBD2, unconfirmable since there is no DNA. The length of the CDR3 is 16 residues. Germline CDR1 is DFQATT and CDR2 is SNEGSKA (reference sequence). CDR3 in amino acids: CSARDPRLAGAETQYF.

The chain links TRBV16 to TRBJ2-4; the TRBD1 assignment by TCRdb is unverifiable without DNA. The CDR3 runs 15 residues. Germline CDR1 KGHSY, CDR2 FQNENV. The CDR3 sequence is CASSQDGTYKNIQYF.

This chain connects TRBV2 to TRBJ2-1; the TCRdb D gene call, TRBD2, has no DNA to confirm it. The CDR3 spans 15 residues. In germline, CDR1 is SNHLY, CDR2 FYNNEI. This CDR3 reads CASIVPSGPYNEQFF.

The chain is built from TRBV6-5 and TRBJ2-1. Germline CDR1 MNHEY, CDR2 SVGAGI. CDR3 length: 12 residues. The CDR3 sequence is CASSYPGREQFF.

The CDR3 spells CASSIGTGSMYEQYF. This chain uses TRBV9 with TRBJ2-7; TCRdb's D call, TRBD1, is unchecked because there is no DNA. CDR1 and CDR2 from the germline V gene are SGDLS and YYNGEE. The CDR3 consists of 15 residues.

The chain recombines TRBV9 with TRBJ2-2; without DNA, the TCRdb call of TRBD2 cannot be checked. This CDR3 contains 16 residues. From germline, CDR1 is SGDLS and CDR2 YYNGEE. The CDR3 loop is CASSTLAGPNTGELFF. Full variable domain (missing parts from reference TRBV9 and TRBJ2-2): DSGVTQTPKHLITATGQRVTLRCSPRSGDLSVYWYQQSLDQGLQFLIQYYNGEERAKGNILERFSAQQFPDLHSELNLSSLELGDSALYFCASSTLAGPNTGELFFGEGSRLTVL.

This chain connects TRBV24-1 to TRBJ2-2; TCRdb picks TRBD1, but there is no DNA to check that call. CDR1 KGHDR and CDR2 SFDVKD come from the germline V gene. This CDR3 region has 14 residues. The CDR3 is CATSLGGAGRELFF.

The V call is TRBV18, the J call TRBJ2-3; TCRdb's assignment of TRBD2 cannot be checked, as there is no DNA. Germline V CDR1 and CDR2: KGHSH, LQKENI. The CDR3 totals 16 residues. CDR3 sequence reads: CASSPPLGSRTDTQYF.

V usage is TRBV6-5 and J usage is TRBJ2-7; TCRdb reports TRBD1, a call that lacks DNA to check it against. Looked up from germline, CDR1 is MNHEY and CDR2 is SVGAGI. CDR3 length: 18 residues. This CDR3 is CASSYSLFSIGTDYEQYF.

This chain connects TRBV3-1 to TRBJ2-2. The length of the CDR3 is 15 residues. CDR1 and CDR2 from the germline V gene are LGHDT and YNNKEL (reference sequence). The CDR3 loop is CASSLQMSNTGELFF.

V is TRBV10-1 and J is TRBJ2-1; the D call of TRBD1 rests on TCRdb alone, since no DNA is present to check it. Germline lookup yields CDR1 WNHNN and CDR2 SYGVQD (reference sequence). CDR3 length: 16 residues. The CDR3: CASSSLGLKDYNEQFF.